These 29 T cell receptor beta chains came from one sample sequenced in a study of blood T cell repertoires in COVID-19. TCRdb's copy holds only in-frame clones and misses some; the assay was immunoSEQ multiplex PCR. The sample consists of a few hundred thousand clones, about 88% of them appearing once. Input material: peripheral blood. The origin of the receptors is a man in his fifties or sixties who had recovered from COVID-19.

This sequence joins TRBV5-1 and TRBJ2-7, with D possibly being TRBD1 (7 bases). V was cut by 0 bases and J by 6 bases, with 16 bases left in between. This CDR3 comprises 15 residues. Germline-derived CDR1 and CDR2 are SGHRS and YFSETQ. CDR3 DNA sequence: TGCGCCAGCAGCTTGGCCGGGGCAGGGGGGAGCGAGCAGTACTTC. Protein sequence: CASSLAGAGGSEQYF.

The table lists this clone with a count of one. This rearrangement joins TRBV19 to TRBJ1-4; TRBD1 agrees at 9 bases. The CDR3 sequence is 17 residues long. Germline loops: CDR1 LNHDA, CDR2 SQIVND (reference sequence). The V gene end was trimmed by 5 bases and the J gene end by 6 bases; junction bases not matched to a gene: 13. CDR3 bases: TGTGCCAGTAGTCCGGGATCCTGGACAGGGGTAGATGAAAAACTGTTTTTT. It codes for CASSPGSWTGVDEKLFF.

The chain recombines TRBV5-1 with TRBJ2-7; TRBD1 agrees at 7 bases. The CDR3 has 14 amino acids. The trim removed 9 bases at V and 3 bases at J, leaving 12 bases unmatched. Germline V gene sequence: CDR1 SGHRS, CDR2 YFSETQ. CDR3 region: CATPPTQGNYEQYF. CDR3 DNA sequence: TGCGCCACCCCACCAACACAGGGGAACTACGAGCAGTACTTC.

This chain connects TRBV9 to TRBJ1-3, with D possibly TRBD1 on 5 matching bases. Trimming stripped 3 bases from V and 0 bases from J, with 10 bases between. The CDR3 consists of 15 residues. Germline V gives CDR1 SGDLS, CDR2 YYNGEE. CDR3 protein: CASSATVISGNTIYF. The CDR3 DNA is TGTGCCAGCAGCGCGACAGTGATCTCTGGAAACACCATATATTTT.

The genes are TRBV9 and TRBJ1-1; 7 bases line up with TRBD1. Looked up from germline, CDR1 is SGDLS and CDR2 is YYNGEE. Unmatched junction bases numbered 7, after V lost 4 bases and J lost 1 base. The CDR3 loop spans 15 amino acids. The CDR3 sequence: CASSPRQGANTEAFF. CDR3 in DNA: TGTGCCAGCAGCCCTCGACAGGGCGCGAACACTGAAGCTTTCTTT.

The chain is built from TRBV27 and TRBJ1-4, with D perhaps TRBD1 (5 bases). V gave up 3 bases and J gave up 8 bases, with 10 bases separating them. Germline values: CDR1 MNHEY, CDR2 SMNVEV (reference sequence). CDR3 size: 13 residues. CDR3 loop: CASSLSGVEKLFF. In DNA, the CDR3 is TGTGCCAGCAGTTTGTCGGGGGTAGAAAAACTGTTTTTT.

V is TRBV6-2 or TRBV6-3 and J is TRBJ2-7, with unresolved D. Per the germline V gene, CDR1 is MNHEY and CDR2 is SVGEGT. The CDR3 covers 12 residues. Deletions cut 6 bases from V and 6 bases from J, with 12 bases between. This CDR3 reads CASSSRYGEQYF. The CDR3 nucleotides read TGTGCCAGCAGCTCCAGGTATGGCGAGCAGTACTTC.

The V and J genes are TRBV6-5 and TRBJ2-3, with unresolved D. Germline values: CDR1 MNHEY, CDR2 SVGAGI. V dropped 7 bases and J dropped 7 bases, with 15 bases sitting between them. The CDR3 extends over 13 amino acids. CDR3 sequence reads: CASTKLGVNTQYF. As DNA, the CDR3 is TGTGCCAGCACCAAATTAGGAGTAAATACGCAGTATTTT.

The chain carries TRBV5-1 and TRBJ2-5, with 11 positions matching TRBD2. The CDR3 is 16 amino acids. Looked up from germline, CDR1 is SGHRS and CDR2 is YFSETQ. The junction had 7 bases not matched to a gene; V was cut back by 4 bases and J by 2 bases. CDR3 nucleotides: TGCGCCAGCAGCCGTTCTAGCGGGGGGACTCAAGAGACCCAGTACTTC. This codes for CASSRSSGGTQETQYF.

This clone was counted once. The rearrangement links TRBV10-3 to TRBJ2-3; D possibly corresponds to TRBD2 (5 bases). Germline V lookup: CDR1 ENHRY, CDR2 SYGVKD. V gave up 10 bases and J gave up 3 bases, with 17 bases separating them. This CDR3 comprises 14 residues. CDR3 in amino acids: CASRDNSWTDTQYF. The DNA for the CDR3 is TGTGCCAGTCGGGATAACAGCTGGACAGATACGCAGTATTTT.

The rearrangement joins TRBV11-2 to TRBJ1-2; tentative D call: TRBD1 (5 bases). V shed 5 bases and J shed 8 bases, with 12 bases lying between them. This CDR3 is 12 amino acids long. From germline, CDR1 is SGHAT and CDR2 FQNNGV. CDR3 in amino acids: CASSPDSGGYTF. DNA of the CDR3: TGTGCCAGCAGCCCAGACAGTGGAGGCTACACCTTC.

The CDR3 nucleotides read TGCGCCAGCGGCGGACAAGGCAATCAGCCCCAGCATTTT. It encodes CASGGQGNQPQHF. The chain employs TRBV4-1 and TRBJ1-5; a weak D match, TRBD1 (5 bases). CDR1 MGHRA and CDR2 YSYEKL come from the germline V gene. This CDR3 contains 13 residues. Trimming left V 8 bases short and J 2 bases short, with 10 bases between.

CDR3: CASSLRGPGGAGDNSPLHF. The DNA of the CDR3 is TGTGCCAGCAGCTTAAGGGGCCCGGGCGGGGCGGGCGATAATTCACCCCTCCACTTT. The V and J genes are TRBV7-3 and TRBJ1-6, with D tentatively TRBD1 (5 bases). Germline assignment: CDR1 SGHTA and CDR2 FQGTGA. This CDR3 contains 19 residues. Trimming removed 1 base from V and 5 bases from J, with 21 bases in between. Filled out from reference TRBV7-3 and TRBJ1-6, the complete variable domain reads GAGVSQTPSNKVTEKGKYVELRCDPISGHTALYWYRQSLGQGPEFLIYFQGTGAADDSGLPNDRFFAVRPEGSVSTLKIQRTERGDSAVYLCASSLRGPGGAGDNSPLHFGNGTRLTVT.

This sequence joins TRBV6-2 or TRBV6-3 and TRBJ2-1; possibly TRBD2 for D (6 bases). CDR1 is MNHEY and CDR2 is SVGEGT in the germline V gene. Trimming removed 4 bases from V and 0 bases from J, with 13 bases in between. The CDR3 length is 16 residues. CDR3: CASSSTDGGSYNEQFF. The CDR3 region has the DNA TGTGCCAGCAGTTCCACCGACGGGGGCTCCTACAATGAGCAGTTCTTC.

The chain recombines TRBV4-1 with TRBJ1-3; D gene unclear. This CDR3 has 14 amino acids. Trimming took off 1 base at V and 2 bases at J, with 6 bases between the two ends. The V gene's germline CDR1 is MGHRA and CDR2 YSYEKL. CDR3 protein: CASSQGAAGNTIYF. CDR3 bases: TGCGCCAGCAGCCAAGGGGCAGCTGGAAACACCATATATTTT.

The rearrangement joins TRBV6-6 to TRBJ2-5, with 8 bases matching TRBD2. Trimming took 2 bases from V and 2 from J; bases not matched to a gene: 4. This CDR3 is 15 amino acids long. Germline assignment: CDR1 MNHNY and CDR2 SVGAGI (reference sequence). In DNA, the CDR3 is TGTGCCAGCAGTTACATTAGCGGGGCGCAAGAGACCCAGTACTTC. Protein: CASSYISGAQETQYF.

The J gene is TRBJ2-3, the V gene TRBV7-2; 12 nucleotides align to TRBD2. Germline CDR1 SGHTA, CDR2 FQGNSA. This CDR3 is built from 16 residues. V shed 6 bases, J shed 2 bases, and the junction held 6 bases outside the gene matches. The chain's CDR3 is CASRPLAGGNTDTQYF. The CDR3, as DNA: TGTGCCAGCAGACCCCTAGCGGGGGGGAACACAGATACGCAGTATTTT.

This chain connects TRBV7-9 to TRBJ1-1, with a possible D match to TRBD1 (5 bases). There are 14 residues in the CDR3. The V and J ends lost 2 bases and 3 bases respectively, with 10 bases between them. Germline V lookup: CDR1 SEHNR, CDR2 FQNEAQ (reference sequence). The CDR3 loop reads CASSLFSGDTEAFF. Written as DNA, the CDR3 is TGTGCCAGCAGCTTATTTTCGGGGGACACTGAAGCTTTCTTT.

V and J are TRBV5-8 and TRBJ1-5; no firm D call. Germline CDR1 reads SGHTS; CDR2 reads YDEGEE. V was trimmed by 1 base and J by 3 bases, leaving 11 bases between them. The CDR3 length is 15 residues. The CDR3: CASSLSNPLNQPQHF. CDR3 sequence (DNA): TGTGCCAGCAGCTTGTCGAATCCACTCAATCAGCCCCAGCATTTT.

The CDR3 protein is CASVRRGSTDTQYF. In nucleotides, the CDR3 is TGTGCCAGCGTTAGGAGGGGTTCCACAGATACGCAGTATTTT. The chain links TRBV3-1 (or the pseudogene TRBV3-2) to TRBJ2-3; tentatively, D is TRBD2 (6 bases). V lost 8 bases, J lost 2 bases, and 14 bases lay in between. Germline values: CDR1 LGHDT, CDR2 YNNKEL (reference sequence). CDR3 length: 14 residues.

This clone has a single count. The CDR3: CASSYKGQGREKLFF. The CDR3 nucleotides read TGTGCCAGCAGTTACAAGGGACAGGGACGTGAAAAACTGTTTTTT. This chain links TRBV6-5 with TRBJ1-4, with 9 bases that match TRBD1. The CDR3 loop spans 15 amino acids. V was pared by 2 bases and J by 7 bases, with 5 bases of the junction left unmatched. Germline CDR1 and CDR2: MNHEY and SVGAGI.

V usage is TRBV4-1 and J usage is TRBJ1-1, with D perhaps matching TRBD1 (6 bases). Germline-derived CDR1 and CDR2 are MGHRA and YSYEKL. Between the trimmed V and J ends, which lost 2 bases and 4 bases, there was a span of 17 bases. The CDR3 covers 16 residues. CDR3: CASSQRPGSRGTEAFF. The CDR3 DNA reads as TGCGCCAGCAGCCAACGTCCAGGGAGCAGGGGCACTGAAGCTTTCTTT.

The genes are TRBV7-3 and TRBJ2-1; 9 positions match TRBD2. The CDR3 sequence is 15 residues long. CDR1 is SGHTA and CDR2 is FQGTGA in the germline V gene. V lost 5 bases to trimming and J lost 1 base; unmatched junction nucleotides: 3. CDR3 nucleotides: TGTGCCAGCAGCGTTAGCGGGGGATCCTACAATGAGCAGTTCTTC. It codes for CASSVSGGSYNEQFF.

In nucleotides, the CDR3 is TGTGCCAGCAGTGAATGGGCCGCAAACCTGTACAATGAGCAGTTCTTC. This encodes CASSEWAANLYNEQFF. The chain has TRBV6-1 and TRBJ2-1, with D unresolved. Trimming shortened V by 2 bases and J by 4 bases, and 15 bases separated the two germline ends. This CDR3 is built from 16 residues. Looked up from germline, CDR1 is MNHNS and CDR2 is SASEGT.

V usage is TRBV2 and J usage is TRBJ1-6; D gene uncertain. Per the germline V gene, CDR1 is SNHLY and CDR2 is FYNNEI. Deletions cut 6 bases from V and 9 bases from J, with 12 bases between. This CDR3 region has 13 residues. The DNA of the CDR3 is TGTGCCAGCAGGGGCGTGGATGTTTCACCCCTCCACTTT. This sequence encodes CASRGVDVSPLHF.

J is TRBJ2-3 and V is TRBV27; 10 bases match TRBD2. From germline, CDR1 is MNHEY and CDR2 SMNVEV (reference sequence). The ends lost 5 bases at V and 1 base at J; junction bases unmatched: 12. This CDR3 is built from 18 residues. The CDR3 DNA is TGTGCCAGCAGTCATCCTGCCTCCCTAGCGGGGGGCACAGATACGCAGTATTTT. Translation gives CASSHPASLAGGTDTQYF.

This chain links TRBV19 with TRBJ1-2; D not certain. Germline values: CDR1 LNHDA, CDR2 SQIVND (reference sequence). This CDR3 comprises 15 residues. The V and J ends lost 1 base and 8 bases respectively, with 17 bases between them. CDR3 protein: CASSIGGPRIRGYTF. The CDR3 DNA follows: TGTGCCAGTAGTATAGGAGGGCCCAGAATTCGAGGCTACACCTTC.

The chain joins TRBV19 to TRBJ1-6; tentative D call: TRBD1 (5 bases). The CDR3 runs to 13 residues. V dropped 6 bases and J dropped 7 bases, with 10 bases sitting between them. The germline gives CDR1 LNHDA, CDR2 SQIVND (reference sequence). This CDR3 is CASSSQGNSPLHF. The CDR3 DNA follows: TGTGCCAGTAGCAGCCAGGGAAATTCACCCCTCCACTTT. The entire variable domain, with the rest obtained from reference TRBV19 and TRBJ1-6, is as follows: DGGITQSPKYLFRKEGQNVTLSCEQNLNHDAMYWYRQDPGQGLRLIYYSQIVNDFQKGDIAEGYSVSREKKESFPLTVTSAQKNPTAFYLCASSSQGNSPLHFGNGTRLTVT.

The genes are TRBV7-8 and TRBJ1-4; tentatively, D is TRBD1 (5 bases). V gave up 4 bases and J gave up 2 bases, with 20 bases separating them. Germline V gene sequence: CDR1 SGHVS, CDR2 FQNEAQ. The CDR3 sequence is 18 residues long. CDR3 protein: CASSSPLEGTRTNEKLFF. The CDR3 DNA is TGTGCCAGCAGCTCTCCATTGGAGGGGACTAGGACTAATGAAAAACTGTTTTTT.